The 27 T cell receptor beta chains in this list originate from one sample, sequenced in a study of regulatory T cells in long-lasting Graves disease. Sequencing libraries for TCR beta were prepared with iRepertoire HTBI primers and Arm-PCR of CDR3 regions. MiXCR was run by TCRdb on the multiplex PCR reads, yielding one entry per CDR3 protein. The sample lists 700,000 or so distinct CDR3 sequences; approximately 31% were seen once. Time point of the sample: persistent/refractory GD, antithyroid drugs over 5 years with positive TRAb. PBMC RNA served as the TCR library source. The source material was peripheral blood mononuclear cells (PBMCs), sampled when the disease was refractory, from a patient treated with antithyroid drugs. These receptors all come from a female donor with Graves disease.

The chain combines TRBV19 with TRBJ2-2; D unresolved. V dropped 1 base and J dropped 0 bases, with 18 bases sitting between them. This CDR3 has 19 residues. Germline V gene sequence: CDR1 LNHDA, CDR2 SQIVND (reference sequence). The CDR3 loop reads CASSIGFGDRRPNTGELFF. As DNA, the CDR3 is TGTGCCAGTAGTATAGGTTTTGGGGATCGACGCCCGAACACCGGGGAGCTGTTTTTT.

Of note for this clonotype: The conserved phenylalanine or tryptophan normally closing the CDR3 is absent here, so this likely arose from a read error. V is TRBV10-2 and J is TRBJ1-1; 7 bases agree with TRBD1. Germline V CDR1 and CDR2: WSHSY, SAAADI. V shed 7 bases and J 9 bases; nucleotides not matched to a gene: 11. The CDR3 spans 13 residues. CDR3 in amino acids: CASKEVQGDQAFL. CDR3 bases: TGCGCCAGCAAGGAAGTGCAGGGGGACCAAGCTTTCCTC.

This clonotype was detected only a few times. The chain uses TRBV28 and TRBJ2-7; D gene uncertain. V lost 7 bases, J lost 1 base, and 14 bases lay in between. CDR1 and CDR2 (germline): MDHEN, SYDVKM. The CDR3 loop spans 14 amino acids. The CDR3 DNA sequence: TGTGCCAGCAATGAGGATCAGGAATCCTACGAGCAGTACTTC. Its translation: CASNEDQESYEQYF.

The rearrangement uses TRBV9 and TRBJ1-1, with D tentatively TRBD1 (5 bases). The germline CDR1 and CDR2 sequences are SGDLS and YYNGEE. The CDR3 length is 14 residues. Trimming shortened V by 0 bases and J by 3 bases, and 9 bases separated the two germline ends. CDR3 sequence reads: CASSVASGYTEAFF. DNA for the CDR3: TGTGCCAGCAGCGTAGCTTCAGGGTACACTGAAGCTTTCTTT.

This rearrangement joins TRBV15 to TRBJ1-5; the D is unclear. The CDR3 has 13 residues. Trimming removed 1 base from V and 4 bases from J, with 5 bases in between. Germline V gene data show CDR1 as LNHNV and CDR2 as YYDKDF (reference sequence). The CDR3 loop reads CATSRVLNQPQHF. In DNA form, the CDR3 reads TGTGCCACCAGCAGAGTTCTAAATCAGCCCCAGCATTTT.

J is TRBJ2-3 and V is TRBV2; a possible D gene is TRBD2 (6 bases). The CDR3 sequence is 15 residues long. The V gene's germline CDR1 is SNHLY and CDR2 FYNNEI. V lost 1 base, J lost 2 bases, and 10 bases lay in between. The CDR3 is CASSEGGTNTDTQYF. The CDR3, as DNA: TGTGCCAGCAGTGAAGGCGGGACGAACACAGATACGCAGTATTTT.

The chain has TRBV5-1 and TRBJ2-5; 9 nucleotides match TRBD2. Trimming at V came to 1 base and at J to 2 bases, leaving 9 bases not matched to a gene. There are 17 residues in the CDR3. Looked up from germline, CDR1 is SGHRS and CDR2 is YFSETQ. This CDR3 reads CASSLLRGGTVQETQYF. CDR3 DNA: TGCGCCAGCAGCTTGCTGCGGGGGGGGACAGTACAAGAGACCCAGTACTTC.

The chain uses TRBV27 and TRBJ1-1, with D possibly matching TRBD1 (6 bases). CDR1 MNHEY and CDR2 SMNVEV come from the germline V gene (reference sequence). Trimming shortened V by 6 bases and J by 3 bases, and 26 bases separated the two germline ends. The CDR3 length is 18 residues. CDR3 residues: CASRHRAQGGYSDTEAFF. The CDR3 nucleotides read TGTGCCAGCAGACATAGGGCACAGGGAGGATATTCAGACACTGAAGCTTTCTTT.

In nucleotides, the CDR3 is TGTGCCAGCAGCTATAGCGGGAAAGAGACCCAGTACTTC. Amino acid sequence: CASSYSGKETQYF. This sequence joins TRBV12-3 or TRBV12-4 and TRBJ2-5, with TRBD2 matching 8 bases. The ends lost 6 bases at V and 3 bases at J; junction bases unmatched: 3. The CDR3 spans 13 residues.

In this sample, this clonotype turned up a few times. The V call is TRBV6-1, the J call TRBJ2-7, with 11 bases fitting TRBD2. The CDR3 contains 14 residues. The junction had 4 bases not matched to a gene; V was cut back by 6 bases and J by 3 bases. Germline values: CDR1 MNHNS, CDR2 SASEGT. DNA of the CDR3: TGTGCCAGCAGCCAGCTAGCGGGAGGCTACGAGCAGTACTTC. Its translation: CASSQLAGGYEQYF.

This clonotype was observed many times. The CDR3 reads CASSRQQGQLNYGYTF. The CDR3 coding sequence is TGTGCCAGCAGCCGTCAACAGGGCCAGCTTAACTATGGCTACACCTTC. The rearrangement joins TRBV11-2 to TRBJ1-2, with a tentative D call TRBD1 (6 bases). Trimming pared 5 bases from V and 1 base from J, leaving 17 bases between. The CDR3 consists of 16 residues. Germline V CDR1 and CDR2: SGHAT, FQNNGV.

The V and J genes are TRBV12-3 or TRBV12-4 and TRBJ1-5; no clear D gene. The CDR3 extends over 15 amino acids. V gave up 5 bases and J gave up 3 bases, with 14 bases separating them. The CDR3 region is CASSASDVFNQPQHF. The CDR3 coding sequence is TGTGCCAGCAGTGCCTCGGACGTATTCAATCAGCCCCAGCATTTT.

The V gene is TRBV6-5, the J gene TRBJ1-1, with D possibly matching TRBD1 (5 bases). The germline V gene encodes CDR1 MNHEY and CDR2 SVGAGI. The V and J ends lost 4 bases and 1 base respectively, with 19 bases between them. This CDR3 contains 17 residues. CDR3 bases: TGTGCCAGCAGTTCCCTACGGCTCCGGGGGGGGAACACTGAAGCTTTCTTT. Encoded protein: CASSSLRLRGGNTEAFF.

This clonotype was recorded only once. The J gene is TRBJ1-1, the V gene TRBV5-1; D uncertain. Per germline, CDR1 SGHRS and CDR2 YFSETQ. Deletions cut 5 bases from V and 6 bases from J, with 11 bases between. There are 12 residues in the CDR3. The CDR3 sequence is CASRVDTSEAFF. The CDR3 DNA reads TGCGCCAGCAGGGTTGATACATCTGAAGCTTTCTTT.

In this sample, this clonotype turned up a few times. The chain is built from TRBV5-1 and TRBJ2-7, with TRBD2 as a possible D gene (5 bases). The germline V gene encodes CDR1 SGHRS and CDR2 YFSETQ. The length of the CDR3 is 16 residues. V shed 0 bases and J shed 3 bases, with 16 bases lying between them. CDR3 region: CASSLAGGGKGYEQYF. CDR3 sequence (DNA): TGCGCCAGCAGCTTGGCAGGAGGCGGAAAGGGCTACGAGCAGTACTTC.

Concerning this clonotype: An end of the junction does not agree with germline; a read error may underlie this. The chain has TRBV6-2 or TRBV6-3 and TRBJ1-2; 9 bases line up with TRBD1. The CDR3 is made up of 15 amino acids. Germline V CDR1 and CDR2: MNHEY, SVGEGT. The CDR3: CANSYSGQGNYGYTF. The CDR3 DNA is TGTGCCAACAGTTACTCAGGACAGGGGAACTATGGCTACACCTTC.

This clonotype was seen a handful of times. This rearrangement joins TRBV6-5 to TRBJ1-1, with no clear D. The CDR3 covers 15 residues. V lost 0 bases to trimming and J lost 0 bases, with 8 bases between them. CDR1 is MNHEY and CDR2 is SVGAGI in the germline V gene. CDR3 residues: CASSYSAGMNTEAFF. Written as DNA, the CDR3 is TGTGCCAGCAGTTACTCGGCCGGGATGAACACTGAAGCTTTCTTT.

V usage is TRBV9 and J usage is TRBJ1-3; a weak D match, TRBD1 (6 bases). CDR1 and CDR2 (germline): SGDLS, YYNGEE. Trimming removed 5 bases at V and 6 bases at J, with 18 bases between. The CDR3 loop spans 15 amino acids. This CDR3 is CASSARTGRENTIYF. The CDR3 region has the DNA TGTGCCAGCAGTGCAAGAACAGGGAGGGAAAACACCATATATTTT. Full variable domain (rest looked up from reference TRBV9 and TRBJ1-3): DSGVTQTPKHLITATGQRVTLRCSPRSGDLSVYWYQQSLDQGLQFLIQYYNGEERAKGNILERFSAQQFPDLHSELNLSSLELGDSALYFCASSARTGRENTIYFGEGSWLTVV.

There are many counts of this clonotype. This chain uses TRBV12-3 or TRBV12-4 with TRBJ1-1; maybe TRBD1 (5 bases). The CDR3 sequence is 14 residues long. Trimming took 0 bases from V and 0 from J, leaving 5 bases between them. CDR3 DNA sequence: TGTGCCAGCAGTTTAGCAGGGGTGAACACTGAAGCTTTCTTT. It codes for CASSLAGVNTEAFF.

This clonotype showed up just a few times. The chain uses TRBV12-3 or TRBV12-4 and TRBJ1-6; D is ambiguous. V was cut by 4 bases and J by 6 bases, with 13 bases left in between. The CDR3 extends over 15 amino acids. The CDR3 DNA reads TGTGCCAGCAGTTCATTTGGCGGGAGTAATTCACCCCTCCACTTT. Amino acid sequence: CASSSFGGSNSPLHF.

This clonotype was seen ten or more times. This sequence joins TRBV15 and TRBJ2-7; 9 bases map to TRBD1. The CDR3 totals 14 residues. CDR1 and CDR2 (germline): LNHNV, YYDKDF (reference sequence). V shed 5 bases, J shed 7 bases, and the junction held 9 bases outside the gene matches. CDR3 nucleotide sequence: TGTGCCACCAGCGTACGACAGGGGGGCCTGGAGCAGTACTTC. Translating it yields CATSVRQGGLEQYF.

About this clonotype itself: A much larger clone lies a single base off, so this may be a read error. V gene TRBV25-1 combines with J gene TRBJ2-5; D is ambiguous. The germline gives CDR1 MGHDK, CDR2 SYGVNS. V was shortened by 1 base and J by 4 bases, with 22 bases between the two germline ends. This CDR3 region has 18 residues. The CDR3: CASSESTLLAEGIETQYF. CDR3 bases: TGTGCCAGCAGTGAATCCACCCTTTTGGCGGAAGGGATAGAGACCCAGTACTTC.

The table lists this clonotype with a few counts. The junction does not match germline at one end; this may be a read error. The V call is TRBV10-3, the J call TRBJ1-2; D is undetermined. Germline V gives CDR1 ENHRY, CDR2 SYGVKD. This CDR3 comprises 15 residues. CDR3 bases: TGTGCCATTAGTGCCTATTCGGGCTCCGGCAATGGCTACACCTTC. Protein product: CAISAYSGSGNGYTF.

Many counts were recorded for this clonotype. Here the CDR3 DNA reads TGTGCCAGCAATCGGGAGTTTCTAGGGGAGCTGTTTTTT. Translating it yields CASNREFLGELFF. The chain joins TRBV12-3 or TRBV12-4 to TRBJ2-2, with a weak D call TRBD2 (6 bases). The CDR3 spans 13 residues. Trimming stripped 7 bases from V and 8 bases from J, with 14 bases between.

The chain has TRBV5-1 and TRBJ2-5; 14 bases map to TRBD2. J lost 3 bases, V lost 4 bases, and 2 bases had no gene match. Germline-derived CDR1 and CDR2 are SGHRS and YFSETQ. The CDR3 has 15 amino acids. This CDR3 reads CASSRGLAGEETQYF. CDR3 bases: TGCGCCAGCAGCCGGGGACTAGCGGGAGAAGAGACCCAGTACTTC.

The chain has TRBV20-1 and TRBJ1-2; 11 bases are a match to TRBD1. The CDR3 spans 15 residues. Germline V CDR1 and CDR2: DFQATT, SNEGSKA (reference sequence). V was pared by 1 base and J by 3 bases, with 4 bases of the junction left unmatched. Here the CDR3 DNA reads TGCAGTGCTAGAGTCGGGACAGGGGGGGACTATGGCTACACCTTC. It specifies CSARVGTGGDYGYTF.

This sequence joins TRBV10-3 and TRBJ1-1, with D uncertain. The CDR3 has 14 amino acids. The V gene's germline CDR1 is ENHRY and CDR2 SYGVKD. V was trimmed by 4 bases and J by 1 base, leaving 10 bases between them. The CDR3 loop is CAISGGQRNTEAFF. Written as DNA, the CDR3 is TGTGCCATCAGTGGTGGGCAGAGGAACACTGAAGCTTTCTTT.